The T cell receptor (beta chain) described here comes from a study of Ad26.COV2.S vaccination and SARS-CoV-2 variants. At the level of the study: Intramuscularly, Ad26.COV2.S was given either once or twice, 56 days apart. Study results and limitations: Vaccine recipients surpassed placebo recipients in spike-specific TCR breadth.

Documented treatment: around 19 received Ad26.COV2.S at low or high dose, single or two shots; about 5 received placebo; per-sample allocation not given. Specimen acquisition occurred on day 63 following the initial vaccine or placebo injection. Vaccination employed an Ad26 vector expressing the Wuhan-strain SARS-CoV-2 spike. The sample holds one count of this clone. Its antigen is not known. The data were produced by immunoSEQ multiplex PCR, yet TCRdb's version contains in-frame clones alone and is incomplete. Of around 320,000 clones listed, more than 75% are singletons. The germline gives CDR1 SGHRS, CDR2 YFSETQ. V lost 4 bases and J lost 2, with 11 bases in between. The CDR3 runs to 14 residues.

The chain is built from TRBV5-1 and TRBJ2-3; D is unclear. The sequences come from peripheral blood, collected in a trial of Ad26.COV2.S vaccine versus placebo. This clonotype originated in a person between 18 and 59 years old who received the Ad26.COV2.S COVID-19 vaccine or a placebo. CDR3 residues: CASSQRTDTDTQYF. The CDR3 DNA follows: TGCGCCAGCAGCCAGAGGACGGACACAGATACGCAGTATTTT. Complete variable domain (other parts from reference TRBV5-1 and TRBJ2-3): KAGVTQTPRYLIKTRGQQVTLSCSPISGHRSVSWYQQTPGQGLQFLFEYFSETQRNKGNFPGRFSGRQFSNSRSEMNVSTLELGDSALYLCASSQRTDTDTQYFGPGTRLTVL.